One and the same sample provided the 26 T cell receptor beta chains below, sequenced in a study of control samples from healthy donors and cancer patients. Here immunoSEQ multiplex PCR was the method, and the copy in TCRdb shows in-frame clones only, minus some. Here the sample spans about 120,000 clones, more than 70% being singletons. The sample consisted of blood. These receptors were obtained from a middle-aged man in good health.

This clone occurred once. The chain employs TRBV6-2 or TRBV6-3 and TRBJ1-2, with a weak D call TRBD1 (6 bases). This CDR3 region has 15 residues. Trimming took 5 bases from V and 4 from J, leaving 17 bases between them. CDR1 is MNHEY, CDR2 SVGEGT, per germline. The CDR3 DNA follows: TGTGCCAGCAGTCCCCGGGACATTCTAATCTATGGCTACACCTTC. Protein sequence: CASSPRDILIYGYTF.

The V call is TRBV7-9, the J call TRBJ1-1; D not resolved. This CDR3 is built from 13 residues. Trimming removed 1 base at V and 6 bases at J, with 9 bases between. The V gene's germline CDR1 is SEHNR and CDR2 FQNEAQ (reference sequence). The CDR3 sequence is CASSLEGGAEAFF. The DNA of the CDR3 is TGTGCCAGCAGCTTAGAGGGTGGGGCTGAAGCTTTCTTT. The whole variable domain, filled in from reference TRBV7-9 and TRBJ1-1, reads DTGVSQNPRHKITKRGQNVTFRCDPISEHNRLYWYRQTLGQGPEFLTYFQNEAQLEKSRLLSDRFSAERPKGSFSTLEIQRTEQGDSAMYLCASSLEGGAEAFFGQGTRLTVV.

The rearrangement joins TRBV19 to TRBJ1-5; 8 bases align to TRBD1. Per the germline V gene, CDR1 is LNHDA and CDR2 is SQIVND (reference sequence). CDR3 length equals 16 residues. V gave up 3 bases and J gave up 0 bases; unmatched junction bases: 4. The CDR3 protein is CASSMGTGYSNQPQHF. As DNA, the CDR3 is TGTGCCAGTAGTATGGGGACAGGTTATAGCAATCAGCCCCAGCATTTT.

The chain employs TRBV20-1 and TRBJ2-1, with 8 nucleotides matching TRBD1. Germline CDR1 DFQATT, CDR2 SNEGSKA (reference sequence). The trim removed 3 bases at V and 6 bases at J, leaving 7 bases unmatched. The CDR3 length is 14 residues. As DNA, the CDR3 is TGCAGTGCTAGTGGCAGGGGGCAAGGCAATGAGCAGTTCTTC. Its translation is CSASGRGQGNEQFF.

This sequence joins TRBV6-1 and TRBJ1-1; no reliable D call. Per the germline V gene, CDR1 is MNHNS and CDR2 is SASEGT. CDR3 length: 16 residues. V was shortened by 0 bases and J by 5 bases, with 16 bases between the two germline ends. The CDR3 DNA sequence: TGTGCCAGCAGTGAAGCGCTTCGGCAGGTTGGGACTGAAGCTTTCTTT. It yields the protein CASSEALRQVGTEAFF.

The chain recombines TRBV5-1 with TRBJ2-1, with D maybe TRBD1 (6 bases). Trimming took 0 bases from V and 9 from J, leaving 13 bases between them. Germline-derived CDR1 and CDR2 are SGHRS and YFSETQ. CDR3 size: 14 residues. CDR3 bases: TGCGCCAGCAGCTTGGCCTCAGGGGTAGGTGAGCAGTTCTTC. This gives the protein CASSLASGVGEQFF.

The rearrangement uses TRBV9 and TRBJ1-5, with TRBD1 matching over 7 bases. The CDR3 is made up of 14 amino acids. Trimming at V came to 3 bases and at J to 5 bases, leaving 5 bases not matched to a gene. Germline values: CDR1 SGDLS, CDR2 YYNGEE. CDR3 in DNA: TGTGCCAGCAGCGAGACAGGGTACTATCAGCCCCAGCATTTT. This encodes CASSETGYYQPQHF.

The rearrangement uses TRBV2 and TRBJ1-2; tentative D call: TRBD1 (5 bases). Germline V CDR1 and CDR2: SNHLY, FYNNEI. This CDR3 comprises 14 residues. Trimming pared 7 bases from V and 8 bases from J, leaving 20 bases between. CDR3 sequence: CASNALREMDGYTF. CDR3 in DNA: TGTGCCAGCAATGCACTCAGGGAAATGGACGGCTACACCTTC.

This chain uses TRBV11-1 with TRBJ2-5, with 8 bases matching TRBD2. In germline, CDR1 is SGHAT, CDR2 FQDESV (reference sequence). V was pared by 3 bases and J by 3 bases, with 0 bases of the junction left unmatched. The CDR3 runs to 13 residues. The CDR3 DNA follows: TGTGCCAGCAGCTTTAGCGGGGAAGAGACCCAGTACTTC. It codes for CASSFSGEETQYF.

The CDR3 here is CASSLDGGSLTNEKLFF. In nucleotides, the CDR3 is TGTGCCAGCAGTCTGGACGGGGGCTCTTTAACTAATGAAAAACTGTTTTTT. J is TRBJ1-4 and V is TRBV6-6; a possible D gene is TRBD1 (6 bases). Germline values: CDR1 MNHNY, CDR2 SVGAGI (reference sequence). The ends were cut back, 5 bases at V and 1 base at J, with 17 bases in the middle. The CDR3 contains 17 residues.

This clone was found a few times. The rearrangement uses TRBV30 and TRBJ2-5, with a tentative D call TRBD1 (5 bases). Trimming pared 3 bases from V and 5 bases from J, leaving 10 bases between. Per the germline V gene, CDR1 is GTSNPN and CDR2 is SVGIG (reference sequence). This CDR3 has 12 residues. This chain's CDR3 is CAWSVKGETQYF. In DNA, the CDR3 is TGTGCCTGGAGCGTGAAGGGGGAGACCCAGTACTTC.

The chain has TRBV19 and TRBJ1-1; D not certain. The V gene lost 1 base and the J gene lost 0 bases, with 12 bases spanning the gap. The CDR3 is 16 amino acids. Germline CDR1 reads LNHDA; CDR2 reads SQIVND (reference sequence). The CDR3 nucleotides are TGTGCCAGTAGTATAGGGGCTCTATGGGTGAACACTGAAGCTTTCTTT. This codes for CASSIGALWVNTEAFF.

In the case of this clone: Other DNA sequences within the sample encode an identical CDR3. This sequence joins TRBV11-2 and TRBJ1-1; D remains unclear. Looked up from germline, CDR1 is SGHAT and CDR2 is FQNNGV. The V gene lost 1 base and the J gene lost 5 bases, with 2 bases spanning the gap. This CDR3 is built from 11 residues. This chain's CDR3 is CASSLVTEAFF. In DNA, the CDR3 is TGTGCCAGCAGCTTAGTGACTGAAGCTTTCTTT.

For the CDR3, the DNA is TGTGCCAGTAGTAGTCGGACAGGGGAGGTCTACGAGCAGTACTTC. Its protein is CASSSRTGEVYEQYF. V gene TRBV19 combines with J gene TRBJ2-7; 9 bases map to TRBD1. The CDR3 has 15 residues. From germline, CDR1 is LNHDA and CDR2 SQIVND (reference sequence). With V trimmed by 4 bases and J by 3 bases, 7 bases remained unmatched.

This sequence joins TRBV14 and TRBJ1-4, with D perhaps TRBD1 (5 bases). Germline CDR1 and CDR2: SGHDN and FVKESK. Trimming cost V 4 bases and J 6 bases, with 18 bases left between them. The CDR3 covers 16 residues. In nucleotides, the CDR3 is TGTGCCAGCAGCCTAAGAGGCCGGGTCAGGGATGAAAAACTGTTTTTT. This codes for CASSLRGRVRDEKLFF.

This clone was found once. The chain couples TRBV25-1 to TRBJ2-3; 8 nucleotides match TRBD2. CDR1 and CDR2 (germline): MGHDK, SYGVNS. The CDR3 totals 15 residues. J lost 1 base, V lost 4 bases, and 4 bases had no gene match. DNA of the CDR3: TGTGCCAGCAGTGTGACTAGCGAGGGCACAGATACGCAGTATTTT. Its protein product is CASSVTSEGTDTQYF.

This chain uses TRBV11-2 with TRBJ2-1, with 10 bases identical to TRBD1. The CDR3 contains 15 residues. Unmatched junction bases numbered 2, after V lost 3 bases and J lost 3 bases. Germline V gene lookup returns CDR1 SGHAT and CDR2 FQNNGV. As DNA, the CDR3 is TGTGCCAGCAGCTTCGGGACAGGGGTCTACAATGAGCAGTTCTTC. This gives the protein CASSFGTGVYNEQFF.

J is TRBJ2-7 and V is TRBV4-3; TRBD1 agrees at 12 bases. This CDR3 has 14 residues. CDR1 is LGHNA and CDR2 is YSLEER in the germline V gene. Trimming at V came to 4 bases and at J to 4 bases, leaving 2 bases not matched to a gene. The CDR3 DNA reads TGCGCCAGCAGCCCGGGACAGGGGGCTTACGAGCAGTACTTC. It is translated as CASSPGQGAYEQYF.

The chain uses TRBV11-2 and TRBJ2-1, with 7 bases matching TRBD1. This CDR3 is 12 amino acids long. Germline values: CDR1 SGHAT, CDR2 FQNNGV. Trimming took 5 bases from V and 10 from J; bases not matched to a gene: 5. Here the CDR3 reads CASSPADREQFF. In DNA, the CDR3 is TGTGCCAGCAGCCCAGCGGACAGGGAGCAGTTCTTC.

This clone was seen only once. The rearrangement uses TRBV7-2 and TRBJ2-5; weak D call: TRBD2 (7 bases). This CDR3 has 15 amino acids. Germline loops: CDR1 SGHTA, CDR2 FQGNSA. Trimming cost V 1 base and J 4 bases, with 13 bases left between them. In DNA form, the CDR3 reads TGTGCCAGCAGCTTAGTGTGGGGGGGCAGAGAGACCCAGTACTTC. Encoded protein: CASSLVWGGRETQYF.

CDR3 nucleotides: TGTGCCAGCAGCTCCTACAGGCTAGCGGAGTACAATGAGCAGTTCTTC. This gives the protein CASSSYRLAEYNEQFF. The chain joins TRBV3-1 (or the pseudogene TRBV3-2) to TRBJ2-1; TRBD2 matches at 7 bases. Germline-derived CDR1 and CDR2 are LGHDT and YNNKEL (reference sequence). J was trimmed by 4 bases and V by 5 bases; bases with no gene match: 11. The CDR3 is 16 residues long.

This chain connects TRBV10-3 to TRBJ1-4; D call uncertain. There are 15 residues in the CDR3. V shed 3 bases and J shed 0 bases, with 8 bases lying between them. Germline V gene lookup returns CDR1 ENHRY and CDR2 SYGVKD. CDR3 protein: CAISDPTTTNEKLFF. CDR3 nucleotide sequence: TGTGCCATCAGTGACCCCACAACAACTAATGAAAAACTGTTTTTT.

The chain couples TRBV28 to TRBJ1-4; D gene ambiguous. The CDR3 sequence is 17 residues long. CDR1 is MDHEN, CDR2 SYDVKM, per germline. Trimming took off 2 bases at V and 7 bases at J, with 20 bases between the two ends. This CDR3 is CASSLSPGSPNAEKLFF. The DNA of the CDR3 is TGTGCCAGCAGTTTAAGTCCGGGGAGTCCGAATGCTGAAAAACTGTTTTTT.

This sequence joins TRBV14 and TRBJ1-1; no clear D gene. CDR3 length: 17 amino acids. Between the trimmed V and J ends, which lost 1 base and 5 bases, there was a span of 20 bases. Per the germline V gene, CDR1 is SGHDN and CDR2 is FVKESK. CDR3 loop: CASSQVEKRRSWTEAFF. For the CDR3, the DNA is TGTGCCAGCAGCCAAGTTGAAAAACGGCGTAGTTGGACTGAAGCTTTCTTT.

This chain joins TRBV7-2 and TRBJ2-7; 9 positions agree with TRBD1. From germline, CDR1 is SGHTA and CDR2 FQGNSA. The CDR3 spans 15 residues. V lost 0 bases and J lost 6; bases outside the gene matches: 6. In nucleotides, the CDR3 is TGTGCCAGCAGCTTAGCCGGGACAGGGTTTCGCGAGCAGTACTTC. Residues: CASSLAGTGFREQYF.

The gene calls are TRBV9 and TRBJ2-5; 10 bases are shared with TRBD2. This CDR3 comprises 16 residues. The J segment lost 0 bases and the V segment lost 4 bases, leaving 6 bases of the junction unmatched. Per the germline V gene, CDR1 is SGDLS and CDR2 is YYNGEE. The DNA for the CDR3 is TGTGCCAGCAGCACCCGTCTAGCGGGGGACCAAGAGACCCAGTACTTC. Amino acid sequence: CASSTRLAGDQETQYF.